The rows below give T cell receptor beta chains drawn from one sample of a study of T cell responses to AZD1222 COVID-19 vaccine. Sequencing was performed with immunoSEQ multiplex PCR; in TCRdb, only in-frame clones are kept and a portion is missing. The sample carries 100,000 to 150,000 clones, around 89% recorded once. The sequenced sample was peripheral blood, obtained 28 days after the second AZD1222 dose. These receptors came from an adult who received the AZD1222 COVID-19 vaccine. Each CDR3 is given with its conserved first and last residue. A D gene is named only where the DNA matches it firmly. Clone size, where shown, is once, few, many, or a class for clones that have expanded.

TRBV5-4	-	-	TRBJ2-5	TGTGCCAGCAGCTTACCCAGGGGAGAGACCCAGTACTTC	CASSLPRGETQYF
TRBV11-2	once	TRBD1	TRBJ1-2	TGTGCCAGCAGCTCAACCTTCCAATTTTTCGGGACAGGGGATGGCTACACCTTC	CASSSTFQFFGTGDGYTF
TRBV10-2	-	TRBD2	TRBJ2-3	TGCGCCAGCATGCCCGGGACTAGCGGCAGCACAGATACGCAGTATTTT	CASMPGTSGSTDTQYF
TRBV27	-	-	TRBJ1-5	TGTGCCAGCCGTTTCGTTAGCAGCAATCAGCCCCAGCATTTT	CASRFVSSNQPQHF
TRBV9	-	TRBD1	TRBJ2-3	TGTGCCAGCAGCCCAGACCCCCCAGGACAGGGGGCCGATACGCAGTATTTT	CASSPDPPGQGADTQYF
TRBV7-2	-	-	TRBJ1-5	TGTGCCAGCAGCCCCACCCGGGGTAATCAGCCCCAGCATTTT	CASSPTRGNQPQHF
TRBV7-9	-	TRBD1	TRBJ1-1	TGTGCCAGCAGGGGACAGGGGACGTCTATGAACACTGAAGCTTTCTTT	CASRGQGTSMNTEAFF
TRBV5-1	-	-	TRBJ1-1	TGCGCCAGCAGCATGACGGGTTCTAACACTGAAGCTTTCTTT	CASSMTGSNTEAFF
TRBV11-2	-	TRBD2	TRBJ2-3	TGTGCCAGCAGCACAGGACTAGCGGGGGACACAGATACGCAGTATTTT	CASSTGLAGDTDTQYF
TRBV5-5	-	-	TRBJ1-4	TGTGCCAGCAGCTTATGGCAGGGAGACGAAAAACTGTTTTTT	CASSLWQGDEKLFF
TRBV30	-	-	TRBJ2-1	TGTGCCTGGAGTGTAGGGATTTCCTACAATGAGCAGTTCTTC	CAWSVGISYNEQFF
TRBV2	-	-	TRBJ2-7	TGTGCCAGCAGTGAACGTGAGGCCGAAGGCGAGCAGTACTTC	CASSEREAEGEQYF
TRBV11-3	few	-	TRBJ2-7	TGTGCCAGCAGCTTAGTGCCTGGCTCCTACGAGCAGTACTTC	CASSLVPGSYEQYF
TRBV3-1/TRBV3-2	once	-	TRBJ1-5	TGTGCCAGCAGCCAAGATGGAACAGAGCCCCAGCATTTT	CASSQDGTEPQHF
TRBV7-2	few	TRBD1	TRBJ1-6	TGTGCCAGCAGCTTAAAGGGGGCGTATAATTCACCCCTCCACTTT	CASSLKGAYNSPLHF
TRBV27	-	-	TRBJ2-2	TGTGCCAGCAGGTTACTTGCGAACACCGGGGAGCTGTTTTTT	CASRLLANTGELFF
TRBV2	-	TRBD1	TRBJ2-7	TGTGCCAGCGGACAGGGAGTCTACGAGCAGTACTTC	CASGQGVYEQYF
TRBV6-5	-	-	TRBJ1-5	TGTGCCAGCAGCTTGGACAGATTTAGCAATCAGCCCCAGCATTTT	CASSLDRFSNQPQHF
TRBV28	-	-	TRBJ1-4	TGTGCCAGCAGTTTGGTGGGCCTAGGGGAAAAACTGTTTTTT	CASSLVGLGEKLFF
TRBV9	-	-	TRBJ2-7	TGTGCCAGCAGCGTAGCCGGGGGGCCTTCCTACGAGCAGTACTTC	CASSVAGGPSYEQYF
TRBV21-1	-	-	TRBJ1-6	TGTGCCAGCAGCAAAGCAGACAGGGGGGGCTTTCTGCCCCTCCACTTT	CASSKADRGGFLPLHF
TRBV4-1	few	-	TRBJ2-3	TGCGCCAGCAGCCAAGGATGGAAACGTACGCAGTATTTT	CASSQGWKRTQYF
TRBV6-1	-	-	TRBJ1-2	TGTGCCAGCAGTGAGGTTGAGGGACAAACGGATGGCTACACCTTC	CASSEVEGQTDGYTF
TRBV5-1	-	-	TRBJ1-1	TGCGCCAGCAGCCTAGGACCGACTAAGAACACTGAAGCTTTCTTT	CASSLGPTKNTEAFF
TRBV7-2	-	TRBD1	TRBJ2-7	TGTGCCAGCAGCCCGGGACAGTTCGAGCAGTACTTC	CASSPGQFEQYF
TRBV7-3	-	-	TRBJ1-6	TGTGCCAGCAGCTCCCTGGCTCGGGGGTCGAATTCACCCCTCCACTTT	CASSSLARGSNSPLHF
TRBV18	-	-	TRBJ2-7	TGTGCCAGCTCACCTGACCGGACGGGGAGGCCGCACGAGCAGTACTTC	CASSPDRTGRPHEQYF
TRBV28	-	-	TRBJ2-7	TGTGCCAGCAGTTTAAGACAGTACGCGTACTTC	CASSLRQYAYF
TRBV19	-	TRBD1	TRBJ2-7	TGTGCCAGTTCCCCGACAGGGGGATACGAGCAGTACTTC	CASSPTGGYEQYF
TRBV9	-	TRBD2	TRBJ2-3	TGTGCCAGCAGCGTTGGGACTAGCGGGGGCACAGATACGCAGTATTTT	CASSVGTSGGTDTQYF
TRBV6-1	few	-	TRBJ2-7	TGTGCCAGCAGTGACGTCGGCTACGAGCAGTACTTC	CASSDVGYEQYF
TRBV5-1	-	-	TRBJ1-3	TGCGCCAGCAGCTTGGCCCCGGGGACCTCTGGAAACACCATATATTTT	CASSLAPGTSGNTIYF
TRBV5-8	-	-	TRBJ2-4	TGTGCCAGCAGCTTGGAGATTGGGGAAAACATTCAGTACTTC	CASSLEIGENIQYF
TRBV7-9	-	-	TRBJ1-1	TGTGCCACCGAGGGAACGGTCACTGAAGCTTTCTTT	CATEGTVTEAFF
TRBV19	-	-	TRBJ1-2	TGTGCCAGTAGTATAGGGCTCAACCCCCGCTATGGCTACACCTTC	CASSIGLNPRYGYTF
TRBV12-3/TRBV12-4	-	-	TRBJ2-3	TGTGCCAGCAGCCTTACACGGGATACGCAGTATTTT	CASSLTRDTQYF
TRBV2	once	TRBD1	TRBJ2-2	TGTGCCAGCAGTGAGTACAGGGGGAACACCGGGGAGCTGTTTTTT	CASSEYRGNTGELFF
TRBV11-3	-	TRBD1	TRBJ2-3	TGTGCCAGCACACCATGGACAGGGGCTGCAGATACGCAGTATTTT	CASTPWTGAADTQYF
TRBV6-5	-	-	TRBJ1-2	TGTGCCAGCAGTTACAGGTGGCCCACACATAACTATGGCTACACCTTC	CASSYRWPTHNYGYTF
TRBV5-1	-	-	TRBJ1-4	TGCGCCAGCAGCTTGAACGATGGGGGTGAAAAACTGTTTTTT	CASSLNDGGEKLFF
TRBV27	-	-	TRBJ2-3	TGTGCCAGCAGTTTAGTTACGGGGTCTAGTGGTACGCAGTATTTT	CASSLVTGSSGTQYF
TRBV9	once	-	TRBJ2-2	-	CASSPLTFGELFF
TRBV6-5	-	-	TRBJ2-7	TGTGCCAGCAACCTACATTACTACGAGCAGTACTTC	CASNLHYYEQYF
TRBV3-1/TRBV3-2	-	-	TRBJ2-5	TGTGCCAGCAGCCACTGGGGGTCCCCAGGGGAGACCCAGTACTTC	CASSHWGSPGETQYF
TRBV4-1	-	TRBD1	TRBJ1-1	TGCGCCAGCAGCCTGGGACAGGGATATACTGAAGCTTTCTTT	CASSLGQGYTEAFF
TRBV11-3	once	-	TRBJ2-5	TGTGCCAGCAGCGAAGGACGGCTCCTAGAGACCCAGTACTTC	CASSEGRLLETQYF
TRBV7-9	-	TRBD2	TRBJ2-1	TGTGCCAGCAGCCCCCGGCAGGCGGGAGGTGGAAATGAGCAGTTCTTC	CASSPRQAGGGNEQFF
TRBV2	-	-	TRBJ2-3	TGTGCCAGCAGTGCTGGGTCTTTT	CASSAGSF
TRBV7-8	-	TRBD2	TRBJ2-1	TGTGCCAGCAGCATAACAGCGGGGCATCACAATGAGCAGTTCTTC	CASSITAGHHNEQFF
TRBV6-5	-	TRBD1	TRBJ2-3	TGTGCCAGCAGACCGGACCAGGGGGAGACAGATACGCAGTATTTT	CASRPDQGETDTQYF
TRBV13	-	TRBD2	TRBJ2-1	TGTGCCAGCAGCCCCGGGCTAGCGGACTCCTACAATGAGCAGTTCTTC	CASSPGLADSYNEQFF
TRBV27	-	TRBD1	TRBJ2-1	TGTGCCAGCAGTCCTTGGGTCAGGGGGCGCGGGAATGAGCAGTTCTTC	CASSPWVRGRGNEQFF